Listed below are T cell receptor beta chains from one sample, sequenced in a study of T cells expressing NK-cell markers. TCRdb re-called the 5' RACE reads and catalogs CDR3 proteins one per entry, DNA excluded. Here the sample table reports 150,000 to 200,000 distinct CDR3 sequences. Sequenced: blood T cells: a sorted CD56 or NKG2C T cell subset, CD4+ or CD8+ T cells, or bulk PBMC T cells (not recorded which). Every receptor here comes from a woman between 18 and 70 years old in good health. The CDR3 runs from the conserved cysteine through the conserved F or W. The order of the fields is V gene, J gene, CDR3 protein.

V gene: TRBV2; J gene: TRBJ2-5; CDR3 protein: CASSEGPTGRETQYF
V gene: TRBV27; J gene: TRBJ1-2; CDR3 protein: CASSSTGGRGTF
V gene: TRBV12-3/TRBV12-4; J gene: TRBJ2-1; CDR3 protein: CASSFELAVYNEQFF
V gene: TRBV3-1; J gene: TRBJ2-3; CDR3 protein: CASSLGTSSTDTQYF
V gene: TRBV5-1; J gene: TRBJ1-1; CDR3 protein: CASSTRTGGPNTEAFF
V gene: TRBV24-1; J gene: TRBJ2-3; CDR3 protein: CATSDFTGTDTQYF
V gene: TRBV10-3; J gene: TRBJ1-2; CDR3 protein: CAISEWGGNYGYTF
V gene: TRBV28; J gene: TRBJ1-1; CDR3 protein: CASSLPGRGPTEAFF
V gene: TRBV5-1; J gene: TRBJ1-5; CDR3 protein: CASSLGPGSLNQPQHF
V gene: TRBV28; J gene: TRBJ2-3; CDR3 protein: CASSSLAGGADTQYF
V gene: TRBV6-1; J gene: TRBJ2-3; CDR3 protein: CASGDSGGLTDTQYF
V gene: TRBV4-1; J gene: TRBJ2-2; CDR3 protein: CASSRGQGVSGELFF
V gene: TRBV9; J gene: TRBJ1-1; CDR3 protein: CASSPMAGTGAFF
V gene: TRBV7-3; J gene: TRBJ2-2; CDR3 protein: CASSLPRGDNTGELFF
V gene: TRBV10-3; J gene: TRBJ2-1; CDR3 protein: CAISEGGRAHDEQFF
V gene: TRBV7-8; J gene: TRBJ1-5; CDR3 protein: CASSLFYERSNQPQHF
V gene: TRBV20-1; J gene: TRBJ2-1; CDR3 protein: CSAPTSGRPGEQFF
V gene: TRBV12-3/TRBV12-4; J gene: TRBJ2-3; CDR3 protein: CASSPLAGGGYTQYF
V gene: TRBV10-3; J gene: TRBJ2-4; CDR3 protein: CAISLGGGQNIQYF
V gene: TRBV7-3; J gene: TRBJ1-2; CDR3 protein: CASSLNPRQGSILSGYYGYTF
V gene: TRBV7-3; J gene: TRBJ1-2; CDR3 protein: CASSLNRGNYGYTF
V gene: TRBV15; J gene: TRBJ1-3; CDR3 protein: CATSRDRALFDTIYF
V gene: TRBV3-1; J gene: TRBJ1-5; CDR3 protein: CASSQRGPPNQPQHF
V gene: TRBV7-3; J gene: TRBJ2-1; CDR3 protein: CARGTSGRSGYNEQFF